These T cell receptor beta chains were read from a single sample in a study of Ad26.COV2.S vaccination and SARS-CoV-2 variants. This table comes from immunoSEQ multiplex PCR, and its TCRdb copy is limited to in-frame clones, with some not included. The profile covers about 400,000 clones, with around 82% appearing a single time and roughly 7.4% taken by the ten largest. The starting material was peripheral blood, obtained in a trial of Ad26.COV2.S vaccine versus placebo. These receptors were obtained from a person between 18 and 65 years old who received the Ad26.COV2.S COVID-19 vaccine or a placebo. CDR3s include the opening cysteine and the closing phenylalanine or tryptophan. A D gene is named only where the DNA matches it firmly. Size tells how often a clone was seen (once, few, many) or the class of an expanded clone, and some rows leave it out.

J gene: TRBJ2-7; D gene: TRBD2; V gene: TRBV7-9; clone size: NA; CDR3 DNA: TGTGCCAGCAGCTTAGCCACGGGACTAGCGGGAGAAGAGCAGTACTTC; CDR3 protein: CASSLATGLAGEEQYF
J gene: TRBJ1-2; D gene: NA; V gene: TRBV6-5; clone size: NA; CDR3 DNA: TGTGCCAGCAGTTACCGACAGCGTTTGAACTATGGCTACACCTTC; CDR3 protein: CASSYRQRLNYGYTF
J gene: TRBJ1-5; D gene: NA; V gene: TRBV5-5; clone size: NA; CDR3 DNA: TGTGCCAGCAGCAAACTGACAGGACTCATATTTCAGCCCCAGCATTTT; CDR3 protein: CASSKLTGLIFQPQHF
J gene: TRBJ1-2; D gene: TRBD1; V gene: TRBV9; clone size: NA; CDR3 DNA: TGTGCCAGCAGCGTAGGCGCAGGGGGCGGCTATGGCTACACCTTC; CDR3 protein: CASSVGAGGGYGYTF
J gene: TRBJ2-3; D gene: NA; V gene: TRBV5-1; clone size: once; CDR3 DNA: TGCGCCAGCAGCCCAGGACAGCTCGATACGCAGTATTTT; CDR3 protein: CASSPGQLDTQYF
J gene: TRBJ1-4; D gene: NA; V gene: TRBV4-1; clone size: NA; CDR3 DNA: TGCGCCAGCAGCCAGCGGGGGTCGTCCCCGGAAAAACTGTTTTTT; CDR3 protein: CASSQRGSSPEKLFF
J gene: TRBJ1-1; D gene: NA; V gene: TRBV2; clone size: NA; CDR3 DNA: TGTGCCAGCAGTGAAACGGGGGGCACTGAAGCTTTCTTT; CDR3 protein: CASSETGGTEAFF
J gene: TRBJ2-1; D gene: TRBD2; V gene: TRBV9; clone size: NA; CDR3 DNA: TGTGCCAGCAGCGCTTTAGCGGGAGCCGTAAATGAGCAGTTCTTC; CDR3 protein: CASSALAGAVNEQFF
J gene: TRBJ1-1; D gene: NA; V gene: TRBV19; clone size: many; CDR3 DNA: TGTGCCAGTCGGACGGACTCCTTTGAAGCTTTCTTT; CDR3 protein: CASRTDSFEAFF
J gene: TRBJ2-2; D gene: TRBD2; V gene: TRBV11-3; clone size: NA; CDR3 DNA: TGTGCCAGCAGCCTTACGAGTAGCGGGGGGTATCGCGGGGAGCTGTTTTTT; CDR3 protein: CASSLTSSGGYRGELFF